What follows are 12 T cell receptor beta chains derived from one specimen sequenced in a study of cytomegalovirus exposure and HLA in healthy donors. The PCR ran on 60 Vbeta and 13 Jbeta primers. Data came from immunoSEQ multiplex PCR; TCRdb stores just in-frame clones and leaves some out. The table has more than 70,000 clones, over 75% seen once; the top ten hold less than 6%. Sequencing input: PBMCs. The receptors shown here come from a man aged 30-40 years in good health and CMV-seropositive.

The V and J genes are TRBV28 and TRBJ2-7; D is unclear. Germline loops: CDR1 MDHEN, CDR2 SYDVKM. Trimming took off 2 bases at V and 2 bases at J, with 4 bases between the two ends. The CDR3 sequence is 12 residues long. The CDR3 DNA follows: TGTGCCAGCAGTTTAAGCGCCTACGAGCAGTACTTC. Its protein is CASSLSAYEQYF.

V is TRBV27 and J is TRBJ2-7; 7 nucleotides align to TRBD1. Trimming took 2 bases from V and 1 from J; bases not matched to a gene: 5. The CDR3 covers 15 residues. Germline V gene lookup returns CDR1 MNHEY and CDR2 SMNVEV (reference sequence). The CDR3 DNA is TGTGCCAGCAGTTTAGGGACAGAAGTTTCCTACGAGCAGTACGTC. Translating gives CASSLGTEVSYEQYV.

This clone was counted between two and nine times. This chain joins TRBV30 and TRBJ1-2; the D is unclear. Germline-derived CDR1 and CDR2 are GTSNPN and SVGIG (reference sequence). The CDR3 extends over 13 amino acids. The ends were cut back, 0 bases at V and 1 base at J, with 6 bases in the middle. The CDR3 DNA reads as TGTGCCTGGAGTGTGGAGTATAACTATGGCTACACCTTC. Its protein is CAWSVEYNYGYTF. Full variable domain (rest looked up from reference TRBV30 and TRBJ1-2): SQTIHQWPATLVQPVGSPLSLECTVEGTSNPNLYWYRQAAGRGLQLLFYSVGIGQISSEVPQNLSASRPQDRQFILSSKKLLLSDSGFYLCAWSVEYNYGYTFGSGTRLTVV.

J is TRBJ2-3 and V is TRBV5-4, with 9 bases that match TRBD2. With 5 bases clipped from V and 2 bases from J, the junction kept 3 bases outside the gene matches. Germline V CDR1 and CDR2: SGHNT, YYREEE (reference sequence). The CDR3 is 14 residues long. CDR3 in DNA: TGTGCCAGCAGAAGGACTAGCGACACAGATACGCAGTATTTT. It specifies CASRRTSDTDTQYF.

The chain carries TRBV4-3 and TRBJ2-2; D is ambiguous. V gave up 0 bases and J gave up 1 base, with 6 bases separating them. The length of the CDR3 is 15 residues. CDR1 LGHNA and CDR2 YSLEER come from the germline V gene. CDR3 DNA sequence: TGCGCCAGCAGCCAAGATATCGGGAACACCGGGGAGCTGTTTTTT. Protein product: CASSQDIGNTGELFF.

The CDR3 loop is CASRPTGRNQPQHF. The CDR3 DNA reads TGTGCCAGCAGGCCGACAGGAAGAAATCAGCCCCAGCATTTT. The chain links TRBV6-5 to TRBJ1-5; D is perhaps TRBD1 (6 bases). The CDR3 is made up of 14 amino acids. The V gene's germline CDR1 is MNHEY and CDR2 SVGAGI. The V and J ends lost 6 bases and 4 bases respectively, with 13 bases between them.

This clone was seen once. The CDR3 nucleotides are TGTGCCAGCAGCACCACGGGGTACATTTCCTACGAGCAGTACGTC. This translates into CASSTTGYISYEQYV. This chain joins TRBV14 and TRBJ2-7; the D gene is possibly TRBD2 (5 bases). Per the germline V gene, CDR1 is SGHDN and CDR2 is FVKESK. This CDR3 is built from 15 residues. The V and J ends lost 5 bases and 1 base respectively, with 15 bases between them.

The J gene is TRBJ1-5, the V gene TRBV18, with a weak D call TRBD1 (5 bases). The CDR3 contains 18 residues. Germline CDR1 reads KGHSH; CDR2 reads LQKENI. Trimming took off 3 bases at V and 0 bases at J, with 18 bases between the two ends. DNA for the CDR3: TGTGCCAGCTCACCGCTCGGACCCGGGGGTGGTAGCAATCAGCCCCAGCATTTT. This codes for CASSPLGPGGGSNQPQHF.

This clone was found many times. Other nucleotide sequences from this sample produce the same CDR3. The gene calls are TRBV5-1 and TRBJ1-4; D possibly corresponds to TRBD1 (5 bases). CDR3 length: 15 amino acids. Deletions cut 0 bases from V and 5 bases from J, with 11 bases between. Germline V gives CDR1 SGHRS, CDR2 YFSETQ. The CDR3 DNA is TGCGCCAGCAGCTTGGCCCAGGGCGCGAATGAAAAACTGTTTTTT. It codes for CASSLAQGANEKLFF. Together with reference TRBV5-1 and TRBJ1-4, the CDR3 gives the full variable domain: KAGVTQTPRYLIKTRGQQVTLSCSPISGHRSVSWYQQTPGQGLQFLFEYFSETQRNKGNFPGRFSGRQFSNSRSEMNVSTLELGDSALYLCASSLAQGANEKLFFGSGTQLSVL.

V is TRBV4-2 and J is TRBJ2-3, with D possibly matching TRBD2 (6 bases). The germline gives CDR1 LGHNA, CDR2 YNFKEQ. Trimming took 0 bases from V and 3 from J, leaving 16 bases between them. CDR3 length: 17 amino acids. CDR3 protein: CASSQDPLRGPTDTQYF. The CDR3, as DNA: TGTGCCAGCAGCCAAGATCCGTTGCGGGGCCCAACAGATACGCAGTATTTT.

This clone was recorded once. The rearrangement joins TRBV9 to TRBJ2-1; D is unclear. Trimming stripped 7 bases from V and 0 bases from J, with 14 bases between. Germline CDR1 and CDR2: SGDLS and YYNGEE. The CDR3 length is 15 residues. CDR3 amino acids: CASGQGRSSYNEQFF. CDR3 nucleotide sequence: TGTGCCAGCGGCCAAGGCCGGAGCTCCTACAATGAGCAGTTCTTC.

Concerning this clone itself: Relative to the germline gene, one junction end is altered; a read error may explain this. The chain joins TRBV13 to TRBJ1-2; D is perhaps TRBD1 (6 bases). CDR1 and CDR2 from the germline V gene are PRHDT and FYEKMQ (reference sequence). This CDR3 region has 14 residues. The CDR3 loop is CTSSSRTDRYGYTF. The CDR3 DNA reads TGTACCAGCAGCTCCCGGACAGATCGCTATGGCTACACCTTC.